The sample holds a few counts of the clone carrying this T cell receptor (beta chain). Every isolated RNA sample was fully reverse transcribed, so sequencing captured expressed TCRB transcripts. The repertoire was sequenced with immunoSEQ multiplex PCR; TCRdb's copy has only in-frame clones and lacks some. The sample includes around 15,000 clones, less than 45% of them seen just once. The CDR3 length is 14 residues. Germline V gives CDR1 MNHEY, CDR2 SVGAGI. The junction had 6 bases not matched to a gene; V was cut back by 4 bases and J by 5 bases. This sample is part of a study of beta chain features in type 1 diabetes.

The chain recombines TRBV6-5 with TRBJ2-5; TRBD2 aligns across 8 bases. The sequencing input was stem cell memory CD4+ T cells from blood. This sequence originates from a woman in her thirties or forties in good health. The CDR3 DNA follows: TGTGCCAGCAGTTTACGGGGGGGCGCGGAGACCCAGTACTTC. Its protein product is CASSLRGGAETQYF.